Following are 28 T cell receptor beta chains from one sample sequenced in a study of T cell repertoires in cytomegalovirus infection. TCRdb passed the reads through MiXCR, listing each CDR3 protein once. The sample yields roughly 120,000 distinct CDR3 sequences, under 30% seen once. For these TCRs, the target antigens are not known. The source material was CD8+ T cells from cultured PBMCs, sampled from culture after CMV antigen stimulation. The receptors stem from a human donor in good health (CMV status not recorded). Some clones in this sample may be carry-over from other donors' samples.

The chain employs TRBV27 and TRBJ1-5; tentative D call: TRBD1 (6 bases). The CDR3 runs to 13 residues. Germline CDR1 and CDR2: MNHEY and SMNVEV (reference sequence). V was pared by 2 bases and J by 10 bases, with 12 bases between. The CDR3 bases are TGTGCCAGCAGTTTAAGCCTCAGGGGTCCCCAGCATTTT. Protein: CASSLSLRGPQHF.

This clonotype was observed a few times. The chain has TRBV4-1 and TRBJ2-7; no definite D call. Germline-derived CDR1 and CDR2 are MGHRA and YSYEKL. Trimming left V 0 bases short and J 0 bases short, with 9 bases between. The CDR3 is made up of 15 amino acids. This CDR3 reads CASSQDHGFSYEQYF. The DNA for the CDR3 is TGCGCCAGCAGCCAAGATCACGGGTTCTCCTACGAGCAGTACTTC.

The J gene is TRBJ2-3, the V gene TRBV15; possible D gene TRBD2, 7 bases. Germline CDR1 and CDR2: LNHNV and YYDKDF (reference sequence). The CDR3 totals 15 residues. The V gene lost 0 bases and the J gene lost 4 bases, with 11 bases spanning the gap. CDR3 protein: CATSREWGGADTQYF. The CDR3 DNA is TGTGCCACCAGCAGAGAGTGGGGGGGCGCAGATACGCAGTATTTT.

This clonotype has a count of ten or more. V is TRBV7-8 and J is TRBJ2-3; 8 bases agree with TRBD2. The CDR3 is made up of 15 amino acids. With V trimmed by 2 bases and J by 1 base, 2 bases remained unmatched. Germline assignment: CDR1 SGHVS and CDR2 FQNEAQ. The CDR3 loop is CASSLSAGGTDTQYF. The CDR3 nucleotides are TGTGCCAGCAGCTTATCAGCGGGGGGCACAGATACGCAGTATTTT. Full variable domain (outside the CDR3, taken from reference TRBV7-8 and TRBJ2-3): GAGVSQSPRYKVAKRGQDVALRCDPISGHVSLFWYQQALGQGPEFLTYFQNEAQLDKSGLPSDRFFAERPEGSVSTLKIQRTQQEDSAVYLCASSLSAGGTDTQYFGPGTRLTVL.

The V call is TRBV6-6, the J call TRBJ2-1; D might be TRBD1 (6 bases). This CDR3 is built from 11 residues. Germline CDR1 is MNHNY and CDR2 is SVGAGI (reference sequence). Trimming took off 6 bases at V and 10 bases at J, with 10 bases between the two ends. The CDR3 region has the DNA TGTGCCAGCAGGGTAGGACAGGAGCAGTTCTTC. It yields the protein CASRVGQEQFF.

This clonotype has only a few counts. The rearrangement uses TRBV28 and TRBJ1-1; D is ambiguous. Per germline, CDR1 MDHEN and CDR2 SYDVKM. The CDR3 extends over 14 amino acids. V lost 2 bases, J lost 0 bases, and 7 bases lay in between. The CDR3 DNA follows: TGTGCCAGCAGTTTAACAGACATGAACACTGAAGCTTTCTTT. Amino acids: CASSLTDMNTEAFF.

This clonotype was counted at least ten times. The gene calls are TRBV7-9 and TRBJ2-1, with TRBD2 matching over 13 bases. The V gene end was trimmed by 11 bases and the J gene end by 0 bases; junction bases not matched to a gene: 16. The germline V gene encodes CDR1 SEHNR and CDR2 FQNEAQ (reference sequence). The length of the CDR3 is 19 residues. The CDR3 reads CASLLRGLAGESSYNEQFF. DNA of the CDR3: TGTGCCTCTCTTCTCCGAGGACTAGCGGGGGAGAGCTCCTACAATGAGCAGTTCTTC.

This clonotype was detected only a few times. The CDR3 nucleotides are TGTGCCAGCAGCATGGGGTCCTACGAGCAGTACTTC. Its protein product is CASSMGSYEQYF. The chain links TRBV7-2 to TRBJ2-7; D is unresolved. This CDR3 region has 12 residues. Trimming took off 5 bases at V and 1 base at J, with 6 bases between the two ends. The germline V gene has CDR1 SGHTA and CDR2 FQGNSA.

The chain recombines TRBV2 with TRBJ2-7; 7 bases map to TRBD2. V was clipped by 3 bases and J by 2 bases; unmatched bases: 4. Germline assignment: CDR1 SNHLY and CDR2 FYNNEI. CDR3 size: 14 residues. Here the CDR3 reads CASSEGLAAYEQYF. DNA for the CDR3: TGTGCCAGCAGTGAGGGTCTAGCGGCCTACGAGCAGTACTTC.

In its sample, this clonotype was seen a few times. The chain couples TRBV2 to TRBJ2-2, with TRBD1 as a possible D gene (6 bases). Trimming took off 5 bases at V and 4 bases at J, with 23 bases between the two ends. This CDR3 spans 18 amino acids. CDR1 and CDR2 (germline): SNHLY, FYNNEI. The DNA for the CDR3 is TGTGCCAGCAGTACCTGGACAGCTGGGACGGGGTCCACCGGGGAGCTGTTTTTT. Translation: CASSTWTAGTGSTGELFF.

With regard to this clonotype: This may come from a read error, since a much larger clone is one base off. CDR3 region: CASSLRINLYSGTTIYF. Written as DNA, the CDR3 is TGTGCCAGCAGCTTAAGGATCAATCTATACTCTGGAACCACCATATATTTT. The chain links TRBV7-6 to TRBJ1-3; D unresolved. Germline V gene sequence: CDR1 SGHVS, CDR2 FNYEAQ. The CDR3 runs 17 residues.

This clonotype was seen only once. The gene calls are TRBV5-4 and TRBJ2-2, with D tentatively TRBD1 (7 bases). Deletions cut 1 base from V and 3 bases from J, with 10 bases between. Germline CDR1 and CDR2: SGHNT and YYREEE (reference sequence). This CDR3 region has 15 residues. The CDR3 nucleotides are TGTGCCAGCAGCTTGCCAGGGGGGCACACCGGGGAGCTGTTTTTT. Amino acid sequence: CASSLPGGHTGELFF.

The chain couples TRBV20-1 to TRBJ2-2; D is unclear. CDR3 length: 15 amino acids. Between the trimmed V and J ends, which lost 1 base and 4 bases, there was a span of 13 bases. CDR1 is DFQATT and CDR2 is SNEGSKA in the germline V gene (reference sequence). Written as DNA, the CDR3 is TGCAGTGCTAGAGGCCGGTGGGCCGGCACCGGGGAGCTGTTTTTT. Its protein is CSARGRWAGTGELFF.

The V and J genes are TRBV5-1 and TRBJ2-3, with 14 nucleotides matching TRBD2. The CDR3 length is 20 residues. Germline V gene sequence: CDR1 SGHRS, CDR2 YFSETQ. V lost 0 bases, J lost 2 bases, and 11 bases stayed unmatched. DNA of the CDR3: TGCGCCAGCAGCTTGGCGAGCAGACTAGCGGGGGGGAGCTTCACAGATACGCAGTATTTT. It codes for CASSLASRLAGGSFTDTQYF.

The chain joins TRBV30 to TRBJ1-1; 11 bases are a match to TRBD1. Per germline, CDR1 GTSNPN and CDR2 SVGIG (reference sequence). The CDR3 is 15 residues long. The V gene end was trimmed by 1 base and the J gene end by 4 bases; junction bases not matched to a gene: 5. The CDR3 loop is CAWSGTGGRGTEAFF. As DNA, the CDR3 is TGTGCCTGGAGTGGGACAGGGGGCCGGGGCACTGAAGCTTTCTTT.

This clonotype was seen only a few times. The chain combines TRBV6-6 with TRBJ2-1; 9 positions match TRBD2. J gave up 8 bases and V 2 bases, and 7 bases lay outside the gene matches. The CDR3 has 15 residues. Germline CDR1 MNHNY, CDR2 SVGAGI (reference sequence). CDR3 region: CASSYLAGGQYEQFF. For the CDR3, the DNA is TGTGCCAGCAGTTACCTTGCGGGGGGGCAATATGAGCAGTTCTTC.

The CDR3 nucleotides read TGTGCCAGCAGCCAAGGTAGTCCACCCCTCCACTTT. It is translated as CASSQGSPPLHF. The chain joins TRBV12-3 or TRBV12-4 to TRBJ1-6; unclear D gene. V was pared by 6 bases and J by 11 bases, with 11 bases between. The CDR3 length is 12 residues.

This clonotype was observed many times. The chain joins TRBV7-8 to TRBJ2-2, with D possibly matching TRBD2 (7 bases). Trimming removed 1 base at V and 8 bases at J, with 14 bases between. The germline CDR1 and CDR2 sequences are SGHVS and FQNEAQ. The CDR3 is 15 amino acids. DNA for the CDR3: TGTGCCAGCAGCTTAGAGGGGGGGGCACAGGGGGAGCTGTTTTTT. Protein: CASSLEGGAQGELFF.

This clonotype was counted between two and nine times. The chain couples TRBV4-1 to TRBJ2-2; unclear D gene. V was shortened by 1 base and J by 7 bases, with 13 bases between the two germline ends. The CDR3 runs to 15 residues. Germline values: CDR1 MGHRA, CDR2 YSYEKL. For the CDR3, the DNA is TGCGCCAGCAGCCAAGTCGCCGGAGAGAACGGGGAGCTGTTTTTT. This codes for CASSQVAGENGELFF.

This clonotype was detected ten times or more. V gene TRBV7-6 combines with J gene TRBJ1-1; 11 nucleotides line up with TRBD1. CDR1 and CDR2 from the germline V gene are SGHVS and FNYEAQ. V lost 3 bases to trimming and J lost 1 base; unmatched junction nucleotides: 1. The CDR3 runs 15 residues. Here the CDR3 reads CASSLGQGENTEAFF. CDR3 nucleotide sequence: TGTGCCAGCAGCTTGGGACAGGGGGAGAACACTGAAGCTTTCTTT.

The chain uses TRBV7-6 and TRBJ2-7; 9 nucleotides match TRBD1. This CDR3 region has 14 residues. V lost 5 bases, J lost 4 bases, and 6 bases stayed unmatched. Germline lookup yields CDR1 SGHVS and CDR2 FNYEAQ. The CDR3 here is CASSGTGRLYEQYF. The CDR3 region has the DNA TGTGCCAGCAGCGGGACAGGGAGACTGTACGAGCAGTACTTC.

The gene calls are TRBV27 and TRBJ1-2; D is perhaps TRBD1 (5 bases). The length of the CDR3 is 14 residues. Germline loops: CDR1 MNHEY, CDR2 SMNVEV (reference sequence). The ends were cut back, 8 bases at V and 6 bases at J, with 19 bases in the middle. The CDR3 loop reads CASAVKGPGHGYTF. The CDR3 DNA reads TGTGCCAGCGCTGTTAAGGGGCCGGGGCATGGCTACACCTTC.

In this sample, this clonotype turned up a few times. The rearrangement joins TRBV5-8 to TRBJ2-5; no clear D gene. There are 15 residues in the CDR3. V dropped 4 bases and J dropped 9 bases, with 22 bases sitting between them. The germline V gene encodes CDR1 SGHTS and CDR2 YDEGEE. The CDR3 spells CASSPPGHPQLAQYF. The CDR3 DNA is TGTGCCAGCAGCCCCCCGGGCCACCCCCAGCTGGCCCAGTACTTC.

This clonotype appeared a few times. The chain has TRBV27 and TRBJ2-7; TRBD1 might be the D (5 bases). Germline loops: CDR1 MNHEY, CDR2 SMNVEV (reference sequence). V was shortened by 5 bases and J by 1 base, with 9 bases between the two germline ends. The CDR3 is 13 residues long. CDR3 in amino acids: CASSQGNSYEQYF. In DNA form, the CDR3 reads TGTGCCAGCAGTCAGGGCAATTCCTACGAGCAGTACTTC.

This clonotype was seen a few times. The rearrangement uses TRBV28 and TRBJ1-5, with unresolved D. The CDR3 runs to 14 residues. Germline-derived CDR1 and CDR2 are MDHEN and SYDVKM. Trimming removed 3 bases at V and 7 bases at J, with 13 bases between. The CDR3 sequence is CASSFFQPGQPQHF. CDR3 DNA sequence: TGTGCCAGCAGTTTCTTCCAACCGGGGCAGCCCCAGCATTTT.

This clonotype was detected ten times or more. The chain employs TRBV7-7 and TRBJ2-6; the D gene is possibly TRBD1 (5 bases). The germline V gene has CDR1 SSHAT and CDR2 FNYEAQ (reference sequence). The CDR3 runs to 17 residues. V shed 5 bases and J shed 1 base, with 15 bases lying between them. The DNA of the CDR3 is TGTGCCAGCAGCCCAGGGCCCCCCAGTTCTGGGGCCAACGTCCTGACTTTC. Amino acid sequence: CASSPGPPSSGANVLTF.

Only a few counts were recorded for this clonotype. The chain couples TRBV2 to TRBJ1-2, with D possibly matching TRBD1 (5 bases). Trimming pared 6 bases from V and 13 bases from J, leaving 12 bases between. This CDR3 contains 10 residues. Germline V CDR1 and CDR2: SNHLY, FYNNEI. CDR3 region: CASSATAGTF. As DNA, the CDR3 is TGTGCCAGCAGCGCGACAGCCGGCACCTTC.

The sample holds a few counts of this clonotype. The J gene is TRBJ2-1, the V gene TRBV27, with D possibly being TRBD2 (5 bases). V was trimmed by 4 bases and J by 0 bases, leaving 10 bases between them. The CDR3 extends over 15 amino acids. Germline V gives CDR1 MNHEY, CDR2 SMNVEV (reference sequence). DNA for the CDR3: TGTGCCAGCAGTTCGGACGGGAACTCCTACAATGAGCAGTTCTTC. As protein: CASSSDGNSYNEQFF.